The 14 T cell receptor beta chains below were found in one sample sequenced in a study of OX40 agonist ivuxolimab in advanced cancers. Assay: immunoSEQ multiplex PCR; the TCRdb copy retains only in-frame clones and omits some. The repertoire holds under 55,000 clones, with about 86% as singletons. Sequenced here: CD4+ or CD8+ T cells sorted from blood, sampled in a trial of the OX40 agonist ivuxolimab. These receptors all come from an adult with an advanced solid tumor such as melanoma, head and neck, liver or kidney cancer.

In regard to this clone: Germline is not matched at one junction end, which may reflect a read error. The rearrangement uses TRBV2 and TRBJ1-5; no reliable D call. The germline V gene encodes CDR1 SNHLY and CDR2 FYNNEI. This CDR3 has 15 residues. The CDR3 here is CASREGRNSNQPQHF. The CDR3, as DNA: TGTGCCAGCAGGGAAGGACGGAATAGCAATCAGCCCCAGCATTTT.

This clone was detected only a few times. The DNA for the CDR3 is TGTGCCAGCAGCTTAAGGATGCCACAGGCCATCTATGGCTACACCTTC. Translating it yields CASSLRMPQAIYGYTF. V gene TRBV7-6 combines with J gene TRBJ1-2, with D tentatively TRBD1 (5 bases). Germline CDR1 and CDR2: SGHVS and FNYEAQ. V was trimmed by 2 bases and J by 4 bases, leaving 17 bases between them. The CDR3 is made up of 16 amino acids.

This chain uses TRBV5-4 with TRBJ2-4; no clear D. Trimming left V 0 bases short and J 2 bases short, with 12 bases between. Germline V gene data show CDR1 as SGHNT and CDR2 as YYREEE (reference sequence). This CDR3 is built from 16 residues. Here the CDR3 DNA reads TGTGCCAGCAGCTTGGACAGAATAGGGCCCAAAAACATTCAGTACTTC. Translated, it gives CASSLDRIGPKNIQYF.

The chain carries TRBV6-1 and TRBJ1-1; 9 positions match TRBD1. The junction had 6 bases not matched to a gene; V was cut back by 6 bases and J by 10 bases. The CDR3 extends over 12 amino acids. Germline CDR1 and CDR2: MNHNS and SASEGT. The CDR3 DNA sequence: TGTGCCAGCAGATCGACAGGGGGTAGAGCTTTCTTT. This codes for CASRSTGGRAFF.

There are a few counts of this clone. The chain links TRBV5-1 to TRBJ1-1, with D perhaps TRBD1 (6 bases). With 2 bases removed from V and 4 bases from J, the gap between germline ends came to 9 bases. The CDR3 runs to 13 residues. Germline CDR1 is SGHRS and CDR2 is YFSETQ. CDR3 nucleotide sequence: TGCGCCAGCAGCTTCCAGGGGAGCACTGAAGCTTTCTTT. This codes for CASSFQGSTEAFF.

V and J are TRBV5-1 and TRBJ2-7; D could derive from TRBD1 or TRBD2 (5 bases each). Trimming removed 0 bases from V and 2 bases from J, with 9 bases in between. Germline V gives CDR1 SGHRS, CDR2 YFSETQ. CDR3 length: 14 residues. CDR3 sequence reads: CASSLAGRAYEQYF. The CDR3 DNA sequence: TGCGCCAGCAGCTTGGCGGGGCGGGCCTACGAGCAGTACTTC.

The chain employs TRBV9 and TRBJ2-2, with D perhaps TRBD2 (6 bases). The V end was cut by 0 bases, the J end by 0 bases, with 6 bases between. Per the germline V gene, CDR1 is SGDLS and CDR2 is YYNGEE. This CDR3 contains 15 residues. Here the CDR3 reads CASSVGGANTGELFF. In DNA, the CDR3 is TGTGCCAGCAGCGTAGGGGGGGCGAACACCGGGGAGCTGTTTTTT.

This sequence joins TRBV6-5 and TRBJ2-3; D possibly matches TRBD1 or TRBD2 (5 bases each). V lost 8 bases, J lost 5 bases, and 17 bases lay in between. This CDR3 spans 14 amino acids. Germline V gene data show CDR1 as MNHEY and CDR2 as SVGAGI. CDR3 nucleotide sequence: TGTGCCAGCCAGGTTGGGGACCTGGGAGATACGCAGTATTTT. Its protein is CASQVGDLGDTQYF.

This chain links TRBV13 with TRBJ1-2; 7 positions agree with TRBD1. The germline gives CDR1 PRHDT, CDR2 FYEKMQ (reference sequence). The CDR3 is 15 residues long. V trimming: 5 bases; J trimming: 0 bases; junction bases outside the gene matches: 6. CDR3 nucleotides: TGTGCCAGCAGCGCCTTGACAGGGCCTAACTATGGCTACACCTTC. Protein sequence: CASSALTGPNYGYTF. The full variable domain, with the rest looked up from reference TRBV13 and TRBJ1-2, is AAGVIQSPRHLIKEKRETATLKCYPIPRHDTVYWYQQGPGQDPQFLISFYEKMQSDKGSIPDRFSAQQFSDYHSELNMSSLELGDSALYFCASSALTGPNYGYTFGSGTRLTVV.

In DNA form, the CDR3 reads TGTGCCAGCAGCTTAGTGGGGAATGTGGCTGAAGCTTTCTTT. Amino acid sequence: CASSLVGNVAEAFF. The chain has TRBV7-9 and TRBJ1-1; D gene ambiguous. V lost 1 base and J lost 6, with 12 bases in between. The CDR3 contains 14 residues. CDR1 SEHNR and CDR2 FQNEAQ come from the germline V gene (reference sequence).

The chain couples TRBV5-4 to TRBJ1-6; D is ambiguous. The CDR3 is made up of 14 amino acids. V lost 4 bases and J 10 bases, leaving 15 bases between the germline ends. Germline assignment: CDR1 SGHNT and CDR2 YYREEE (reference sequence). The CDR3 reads CASSLRQKGSPLHF. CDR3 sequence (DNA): TGTGCCAGCAGCCTACGTCAGAAGGGATCACCCCTCCACTTT.

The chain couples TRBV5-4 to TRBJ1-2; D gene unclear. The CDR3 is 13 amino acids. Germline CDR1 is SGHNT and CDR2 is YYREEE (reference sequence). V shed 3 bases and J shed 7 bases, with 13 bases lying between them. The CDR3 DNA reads TGTGCCAGCAGCTCCCCGACACCCTCTGGCTACACCTTC. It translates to CASSSPTPSGYTF. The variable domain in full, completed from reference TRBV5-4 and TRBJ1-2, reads ETGVTQSPTHLIKTRGQQVTLRCSSQSGHNTVSWYQQALGQGPQFIFQYYREEENGRGNFPPRFSGLQFPNYSSELNVNALELDDSALYLCASSSPTPSGYTFGSGTRLTVV.

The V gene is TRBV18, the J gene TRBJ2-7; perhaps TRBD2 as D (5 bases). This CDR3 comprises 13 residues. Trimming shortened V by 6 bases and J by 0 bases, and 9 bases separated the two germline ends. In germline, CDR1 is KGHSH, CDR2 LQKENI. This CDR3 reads CASSQTSSYEQYF. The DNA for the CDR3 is TGTGCCAGCTCCCAAACTAGCTCCTACGAGCAGTACTTC.

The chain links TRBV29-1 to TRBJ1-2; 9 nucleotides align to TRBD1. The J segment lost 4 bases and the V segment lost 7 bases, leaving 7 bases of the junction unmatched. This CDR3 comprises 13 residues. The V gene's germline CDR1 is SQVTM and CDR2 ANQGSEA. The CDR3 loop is CSATGTGFYGYTF. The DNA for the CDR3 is TGCAGCGCAACCGGGACAGGGTTCTATGGCTACACCTTC.